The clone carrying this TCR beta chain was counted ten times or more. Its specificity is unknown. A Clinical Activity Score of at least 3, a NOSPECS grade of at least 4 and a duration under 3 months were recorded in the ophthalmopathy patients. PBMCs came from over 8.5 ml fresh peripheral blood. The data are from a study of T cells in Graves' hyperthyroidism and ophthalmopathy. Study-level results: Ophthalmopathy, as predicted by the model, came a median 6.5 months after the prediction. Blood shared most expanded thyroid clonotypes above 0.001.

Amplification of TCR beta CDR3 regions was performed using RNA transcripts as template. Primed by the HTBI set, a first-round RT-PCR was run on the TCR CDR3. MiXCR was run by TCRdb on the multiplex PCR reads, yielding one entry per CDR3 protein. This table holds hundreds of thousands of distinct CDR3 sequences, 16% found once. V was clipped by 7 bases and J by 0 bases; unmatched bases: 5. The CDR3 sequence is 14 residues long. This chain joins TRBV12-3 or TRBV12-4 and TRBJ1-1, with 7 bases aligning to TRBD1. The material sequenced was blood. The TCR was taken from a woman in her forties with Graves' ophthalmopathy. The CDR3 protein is CASTFDRVNTEAFF. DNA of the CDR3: TGTGCCAGCACCTTCGACAGGGTGAACACTGAAGCTTTCTTT.